This note documents a single TCR beta chain sequence. Antigen unknown. Primers: 60 Vbeta forward and 13 Jbeta reverse. Assay used: immunoSEQ multiplex PCR; TCRdb lists only in-frame clones, some missing. The table includes some 190,000 clones, around 88% detected once. This sample is drawn from a study of cytomegalovirus exposure and HLA in healthy donors. Study results and caveats: According to a later analysis, donors in an Asian-associated ancestry cluster reportedly had fewer N-insertions than the roughly 670-donor mean. Cytomegalovirus-associated status was assigned to some 180 TCR beta chains. Cytomegalovirus status was reportedly diagnosed by the classifier with high specificity and sensitivity.

Sequencing was carried out using PBMCs. The TCR originated in a man between 35 and 55 years old in good health and CMV-seropositive.

The CDR3 protein is CASSPAGVSSYGYTF. For the CDR3, the DNA is TGTGCCAGCAGCCCCGCCGGGGTTTCCAGCTATGGCTACACCTTC. This chain connects TRBV6-5 to TRBJ1-2; D is undetermined. V lost 6 bases, J lost 4 bases, and 18 bases lay in between. Germline lookup yields CDR1 MNHEY and CDR2 SVGAGI. The CDR3 spans 15 residues.